Listed here are 22 T cell receptor beta chains from one sample, sequenced in a study of Ad26.COV2.S vaccination and SARS-CoV-2 variants. TCRdb keeps only in-frame clones here, not all; method: immunoSEQ multiplex PCR. Counted here are about 400,000 clones, 80% to 90% occurring once; the ten biggest clones make up roughly 3.2%. Documented treatment: around 19 received Ad26.COV2.S at low or high dose, single or two shots; about 5 received placebo; per-sample allocation not given. Collection of the samples took place on day 63 after the first injection of vaccine or placebo. The sequences come from peripheral blood, collected in a trial of Ad26.COV2.S vaccine versus placebo. All receptors come from a person between 18 and 60 years old who received the Ad26.COV2.S COVID-19 vaccine or a placebo.

The rearrangement joins TRBV5-4 to TRBJ2-7; D could derive from TRBD1 or TRBD2 (5 bases each). CDR1 is SGHNT and CDR2 is YYREEE in the germline V gene (reference sequence). The CDR3 has 13 residues. The V end lost 4 bases, the J end lost 4 bases, and 12 bases lay between the germline ends. The DNA for the CDR3 is TGTGCCAGCAGCGGTGGGGACGCATACGAGCAGTACTTC. It is translated as CASSGGDAYEQYF.

The chain links TRBV11-2 to TRBJ2-3; 8 nucleotides align to TRBD1. V dropped 1 base and J dropped 10; count of bases not matched to a gene: 10. Germline CDR1 SGHAT, CDR2 FQNNGV. The CDR3 runs to 15 residues. Here the CDR3 reads CASSLVSGGRAAQYF. As DNA, the CDR3 is TGTGCCAGCAGCTTAGTTTCAGGGGGCCGGGCGGCGCAGTATTTT.

CDR3 bases: TGTGCCAGCAGCTTAGAAAGGGCAGGGGGCAATGGAAACACCATATATTTT. Translation gives CASSLERAGGNGNTIYF. This rearrangement joins TRBV11-2 to TRBJ1-3, with 8 bases lining up with TRBD1. Germline V gene data show CDR1 as SGHAT and CDR2 as FQNNGV. The CDR3 consists of 17 residues. The trim removed 0 bases at V and 3 bases at J, leaving 7 bases unmatched.

The J gene is TRBJ2-7, the V gene TRBV27, with D unclear. The CDR3 consists of 13 residues. Germline assignment: CDR1 MNHEY and CDR2 SMNVEV (reference sequence). Trimming left V 3 bases short and J 2 bases short, with 8 bases between. The CDR3 DNA follows: TGTGCCAGCAGTTTTAGGGCCACCTACGAGCAGTACTTC. Its protein product is CASSFRATYEQYF.

The rearrangement links TRBV12-3 or TRBV12-4 to TRBJ1-2, with D maybe TRBD1 (5 bases). The CDR3 is 13 amino acids. Trimming took off 4 bases at V and 4 bases at J, with 10 bases between the two ends. The CDR3 loop reads CASSSDSSYGYTF. The CDR3, as DNA: TGTGCCAGCAGTTCAGACAGTTCCTATGGCTACACCTTC.

The chain employs TRBV12-3 or TRBV12-4 and TRBJ1-2; D remains ambiguous. V was trimmed by 5 bases and J by 4 bases, leaving 11 bases between them. This CDR3 region has 13 residues. This CDR3 is CASSPRETYGYTF. The CDR3, as DNA: TGTGCCAGCAGTCCCCGGGAGACCTATGGCTACACCTTC.

The gene calls are TRBV6-6 and TRBJ1-1; 7 nucleotides line up with TRBD1. The germline V gene encodes CDR1 MNHNY and CDR2 SVGAGI (reference sequence). CDR3 size: 16 residues. Trimming removed 1 base from V and 3 bases from J; junction bases left unmatched: 8. This chain's CDR3 is CASSYLQGLGYTEAFF. As DNA, the CDR3 is TGTGCCAGCAGTTACTTACAGGGGTTAGGGTACACTGAAGCTTTCTTT.

The chain is built from TRBV2 and TRBJ2-2; D could derive from TRBD1 or TRBD2 (5 bases each). V lost 7 bases and J lost 0, with 18 bases in between. Looked up from germline, CDR1 is SNHLY and CDR2 is FYNNEI. CDR3 length: 17 residues. For the CDR3, the DNA is TGTGCCAGCATGCATAACCCCAGGGAGCCGAACACCGGGGAGCTGTTTTTT. Its protein is CASMHNPREPNTGELFF.

The rearrangement uses TRBV7-2 and TRBJ2-3; 10 nucleotides align to TRBD2. Trimming at V came to 2 bases and at J to 4 bases, leaving 3 bases not matched to a gene. Looked up from germline, CDR1 is SGHTA and CDR2 is FQGNSA. This CDR3 contains 15 residues. The CDR3 protein is CASSLTSGDSDTQYF. The CDR3, as DNA: TGTGCCAGCAGCTTAACTAGCGGGGATTCAGATACGCAGTATTTT.

On this clone itself: This specimen includes other DNA sequences encoding the same CDR3. The V gene is TRBV25-1, the J gene TRBJ1-4, with D possibly TRBD1 on 6 matching bases. V was shortened by 3 bases and J by 7 bases, with 12 bases between the two germline ends. Germline V gives CDR1 MGHDK, CDR2 SYGVNS. The CDR3 runs 14 residues. The CDR3, as DNA: TGTGCCAGCAGTGAGGCAGGGGATGGTGAAAAACTGTTTTTT. Protein product: CASSEAGDGEKLFF.

Of note for this clone: Other DNA sequences of this sample code for an identical CDR3. V and J are TRBV5-4 and TRBJ2-7; the D is unclear. Germline V gene data show CDR1 as SGHNT and CDR2 as YYREEE (reference sequence). The CDR3 loop spans 11 amino acids. The V and J ends lost 3 bases and 3 bases respectively, with 4 bases between them. The CDR3 loop is CASSSDYEQYF. CDR3 sequence (DNA): TGTGCCAGCAGCTCCGACTACGAGCAGTACTTC.

The chain carries TRBV6-5 and TRBJ2-3; D uncertain. Trimming pared 5 bases from V and 2 bases from J, leaving 14 bases between. CDR1 and CDR2 from the germline V gene are MNHEY and SVGAGI. The CDR3 covers 15 residues. This chain's CDR3 is CASSNGRTHTDTQYF. The CDR3 coding sequence is TGTGCCAGCAGTAACGGCAGAACCCACACAGATACGCAGTATTTT.

This chain uses TRBV13 with TRBJ1-1; D is possibly TRBD1 (5 bases). This CDR3 contains 18 residues. With 1 base removed from V and 6 bases from J, the gap between germline ends came to 24 bases. CDR1 PRHDT and CDR2 FYEKMQ come from the germline V gene (reference sequence). The CDR3 region has the DNA TGTGCCAGCAGCTTAGCTGGTAGGATGGGGCTCGCAATCGCTGAAGCTTTCTTT. Its protein is CASSLAGRMGLAIAEAFF.

The V and J genes are TRBV11-2 and TRBJ1-1; D ambiguous. CDR1 SGHAT and CDR2 FQNNGV come from the germline V gene. The V end was cut by 7 bases, the J end by 6 bases, with 12 bases between. The CDR3 is 12 amino acids. CDR3 loop: CASTEGGSEAFF. The CDR3 bases are TGTGCCAGCACGGAAGGAGGGTCTGAAGCTTTCTTT.

This clone was recorded only once. The identical CDR3 is also encoded by other nucleotide sequences in the sample. J is TRBJ1-1 and V is TRBV3-1 (or the pseudogene TRBV3-2); D not resolved. CDR1 is LGHDT and CDR2 is YNNKEL in the germline V gene (reference sequence). V was cut by 3 bases and J by 8 bases, with 13 bases left in between. The CDR3 is made up of 13 amino acids. The CDR3 DNA is TGTGCCAGCAGCCAGGGCGGGAGGCTCGAAGCTTTCTTT. The encoded protein is CASSQGGRLEAFF.

The genes are TRBV10-2 and TRBJ2-1; possibly TRBD2 for D (6 bases). CDR3 size: 14 residues. The ends were cut back, 3 bases at V and 7 bases at J, with 13 bases in the middle. The germline V gene encodes CDR1 WSHSY and CDR2 SAAADI. Here the CDR3 reads CASSEASVVNEQFF. CDR3 nucleotide sequence: TGCGCCAGCAGTGAAGCTAGCGTAGTGAATGAGCAGTTCTTC.

The chain carries TRBV21-1 and TRBJ2-2; the table gives TRBD1 as D, unverified against the DNA. TRBV21-1 is recorded as a pseudogene. There are 18 residues in the CDR3. CDR3 DNA: TGTGCCAGCAGCAAAGCTCAGGTAAAGGGGCGGAACACCGGGGAGCTGTTTTTT. Its protein is CASSKAQVKGRNTGELFF.

The chain has TRBV4-2 and TRBJ2-7, with D possibly being TRBD2 (7 bases). V gave up 5 bases and J gave up 6 bases, with 23 bases separating them. Germline CDR1 LGHNA, CDR2 YNFKEQ. This CDR3 contains 16 residues. The CDR3 bases are TGTGCCAGCAGCGACCGAGGGGGAGGGCCCCTGGGCGAGCAGTACTTC. It is translated as CASSDRGGGPLGEQYF.

The V and J genes are TRBV7-9 and TRBJ1-1; 8 bases match TRBD1. The trim removed 5 bases at V and 6 bases at J, leaving 8 bases unmatched. In germline, CDR1 is SEHNR, CDR2 FQNEAQ (reference sequence). CDR3 length: 14 amino acids. CDR3 sequence reads: CASSPETGVAEAFF. CDR3 in DNA: TGTGCCAGCAGCCCCGAGACAGGGGTGGCTGAAGCTTTCTTT. The whole variable domain, filled in from reference TRBV7-9 and TRBJ1-1, reads DTGVSQNPRHKITKRGQNVTFRCDPISEHNRLYWYRQTLGQGPEFLTYFQNEAQLEKSRLLSDRFSAERPKGSFSTLEIQRTEQGDSAMYLCASSPETGVAEAFFGQGTRLTVV.

The chain is built from TRBV12-3 or TRBV12-4 and TRBJ1-1, with a weak D call TRBD1 (6 bases). V was shortened by 8 bases and J by 7 bases, with 14 bases between the two germline ends. This CDR3 is built from 12 residues. The CDR3 spells CASGGLGGEAFF. The CDR3 DNA follows: TGTGCCAGCGGGGGGCTTGGCGGTGAAGCTTTCTTT.

This chain uses TRBV7-2 with TRBJ1-6; the D gene is possibly TRBD1 (6 bases). The germline V gene has CDR1 SGHTA and CDR2 FQGNSA. The CDR3 has 15 residues. Between the trimmed V and J ends, which lost 5 bases and 9 bases, there was a span of 17 bases. This CDR3 is CASSPRRGALSPLHF. The CDR3 nucleotides read TGTGCCAGCAGCCCCCGCCGGGGGGCACTTTCACCCCTCCACTTT.

This chain connects TRBV3-1 (or the pseudogene TRBV3-2) to TRBJ2-3; 14 bases agree with TRBD2. Germline lookup yields CDR1 LGHDT and CDR2 YNNKEL (reference sequence). The CDR3 is 19 residues long. Unmatched junction bases numbered 7, after V lost 2 bases and J lost 0 bases. The CDR3 sequence: CASSQTRTSGGTSTDTQYF. CDR3 nucleotide sequence: TGTGCCAGCAGCCAAACCCGGACTAGCGGGGGGACAAGCACAGATACGCAGTATTTT.